This paragraph covers one T cell receptor beta chain sequence. Its antigen is currently unknown. These data belong to a study of T cells in Graves' hyperthyroidism and ophthalmopathy. The CDR3 totals 14 residues. Germline CDR1 and CDR2: MNHNY and SVGAGI (reference sequence). V lost 0 bases and J lost 2, with 7 bases in between. RNA transcripts served as the template for amplifying TCR beta CDR3 regions. Researchers ran a first-round RT-PCR on the TCR CDR3 using the HTBI primer set. Each CDR3 protein gets one entry after TCRdb re-called the multiplex PCR reads with MiXCR. The top ten hold roughly 50% of the sample, which has under 550,000 distinct CDR3 sequences, nearly 20% seen once. Study outcomes and limitations: Among clonotypes expanded in thyroid above 0.001, most were also found in blood.

Uncontrolled infection, other autoimmune disease, pregnancy and lactation each barred patients from inclusion. The sequence came from a man aged 35 to 55 with Graves' ophthalmopathy. This sequence joins TRBV6-6 and TRBJ2-5; D not certain. Sequencing input: blood. CDR3 protein: CASSYSGRQETQYF. The CDR3 nucleotides read TGTGCCAGCAGTTACTCTGGAAGACAAGAGACCCAGTACTTC.